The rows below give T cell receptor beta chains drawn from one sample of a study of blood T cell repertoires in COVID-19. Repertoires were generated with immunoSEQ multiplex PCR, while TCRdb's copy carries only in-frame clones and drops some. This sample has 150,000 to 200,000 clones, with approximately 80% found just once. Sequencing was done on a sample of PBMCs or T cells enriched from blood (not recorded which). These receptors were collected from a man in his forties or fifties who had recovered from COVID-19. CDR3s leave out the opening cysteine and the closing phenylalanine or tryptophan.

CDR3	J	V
ASAGGDQPQH	TRBJ1-5	TRBV7-2
ASSRDGLNTEAF	TRBJ1-1	TRBV18
ASTLSGEGGGELF	TRBJ2-2	TRBV6-5
ASGWTGNNQPQH	TRBJ1-5	TRBV27
ASSSGQGSHEQY	TRBJ2-7	TRBV28
ASSQDGDWAAGNYGYT	TRBJ1-2	TRBV3-1/TRBV3-2
STGGTSGAF	TRBJ1-1	TRBV29-1
ASSTGGAATNEKLF	TRBJ1-4	TRBV28
ASSEDVYYTDTQY	TRBJ2-3	TRBV2
ASSVESRTSGGYNEQF	TRBJ2-1	TRBV9
ASSFYGTGFLLH	TRBJ1-6	TRBV27
ASSLGHVGAYGYT	TRBJ1-2	TRBV5-5
ASSVASGGLGSDTQY	TRBJ2-3	TRBV9
ASSEVQGGDGYT	TRBJ1-2	TRBV2
ASNRTHSYEQY	TRBJ2-7	TRBV19
ASNVAFRGDTQY	TRBJ2-3	TRBV5-1
SVVAGGPYGYT	TRBJ1-2	TRBV29-1
ASSYRQAIYGYT	TRBJ1-2	TRBV7-9
ASIGGVGELF	TRBJ2-2	TRBV28
AWGEPYSSYEQY	TRBJ2-7	TRBV30
ASSQGTSGTYEQY	TRBJ2-7	TRBV4-2
ASTHLSGMNTEAF	TRBJ1-1	TRBV27
ASKGTGRSNSPLH	TRBJ1-6	TRBV19
ASSRRGSYNEQF	TRBJ2-1	TRBV6-5
ASSTTGGDGYT	TRBJ1-2	TRBV19
ASSLTGSNEKLF	TRBJ1-4	TRBV7-2
ASSHLSTGPRQGYT	TRBJ1-2	TRBV16
AITRTVLYGYT	TRBJ1-2	TRBV10-3
ASSLQGAQETQY	TRBJ2-5	TRBV5-1
ASSPRRSANTDTQY	TRBJ2-3	TRBV11-2
ASSPRQGRPYNEQF	TRBJ2-1	TRBV7-8
ASSGDSSGNTIY	TRBJ1-3	TRBV9
ASDRGPKGGYT	TRBJ1-2	TRBV9
ASSPRGQGLTQPQH	TRBJ1-5	TRBV6-2/TRBV6-3
ATMEGTEAF	TRBJ1-1	TRBV10-3
ASSLGGQGSETQY	TRBJ2-5	TRBV5-4
ASSLRTGGTQPQH	TRBJ1-5	TRBV11-2
ASSQVGLNTEAF	TRBJ1-1	TRBV25-1
ASSRRTDYGYT	TRBJ1-2	TRBV19
ASSQVPGTGPGYT	TRBJ1-2	TRBV4-3
ASSDRQGLNGYT	TRBJ1-2	TRBV25-1
ASSTDDSPDFHSNQPQH	TRBJ1-5	TRBV21-1
ASRPTGFRLYGYT	TRBJ1-2	TRBV28
ASSYPRLLARPYEQY	TRBJ2-7	TRBV7-2
ASSLGNSPTGEPQH	TRBJ1-5	TRBV5-5
SVDQGARSREQF	TRBJ2-1	TRBV29-1
SVRDRVKETQY	TRBJ2-5	TRBV29-1
ASSSNWGTGNYGYT	TRBJ1-2	TRBV28
ASSSYSDQPQH	TRBJ1-5	TRBV5-1
ASAPGQGRNQPQH	TRBJ1-5	TRBV2
ASSRGAGAIYEQY	TRBJ2-7	TRBV18
ASQSGGYT	TRBJ1-2	TRBV19
ASSLVGQGGFLAKNIQY	TRBJ2-4	TRBV27
ASSQGTGEQY	TRBJ2-7	TRBV3-1/TRBV3-2